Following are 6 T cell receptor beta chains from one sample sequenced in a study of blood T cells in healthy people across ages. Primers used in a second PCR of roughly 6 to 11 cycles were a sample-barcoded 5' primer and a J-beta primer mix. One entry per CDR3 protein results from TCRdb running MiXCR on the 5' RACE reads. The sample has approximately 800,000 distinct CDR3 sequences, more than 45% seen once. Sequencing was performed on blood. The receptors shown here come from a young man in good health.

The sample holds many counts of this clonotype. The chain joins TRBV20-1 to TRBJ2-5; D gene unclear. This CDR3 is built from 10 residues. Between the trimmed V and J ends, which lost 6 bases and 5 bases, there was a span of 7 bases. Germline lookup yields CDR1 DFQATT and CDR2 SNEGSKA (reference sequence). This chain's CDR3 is CSALGETQYF. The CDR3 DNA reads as TGCAGTGCCCTAGGGGAGACCCAGTACTTC.

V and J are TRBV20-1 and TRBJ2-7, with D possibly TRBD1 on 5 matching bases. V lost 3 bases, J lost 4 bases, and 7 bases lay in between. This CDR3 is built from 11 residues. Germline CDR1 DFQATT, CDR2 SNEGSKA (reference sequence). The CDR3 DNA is TGCAGTGCTAGGAACAGGTACGAGCAGTACTTC. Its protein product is CSARNRYEQYF.

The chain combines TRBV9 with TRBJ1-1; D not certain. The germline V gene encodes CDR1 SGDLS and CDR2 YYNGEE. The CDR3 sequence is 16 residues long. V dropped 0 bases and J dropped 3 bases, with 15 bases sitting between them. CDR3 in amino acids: CASSVVGYGLDTEAFF. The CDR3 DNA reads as TGTGCCAGCAGCGTAGTAGGTTACGGTTTGGACACTGAAGCTTTCTTT. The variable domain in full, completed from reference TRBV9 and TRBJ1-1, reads DSGVTQTPKHLITATGQRVTLRCSPRSGDLSVYWYQQSLDQGLQFLIQYYNGEERAKGNILERFSAQQFPDLHSELNLSSLELGDSALYFCASSVVGYGLDTEAFFGQGTRLTVV.

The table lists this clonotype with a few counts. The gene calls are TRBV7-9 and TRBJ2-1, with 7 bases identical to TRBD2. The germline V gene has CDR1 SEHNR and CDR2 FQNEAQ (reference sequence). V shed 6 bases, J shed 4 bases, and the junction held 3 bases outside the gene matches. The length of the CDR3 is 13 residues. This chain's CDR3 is CASSTSVYNEQFF. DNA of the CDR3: TGTGCCAGCAGTACTAGCGTGTACAATGAGCAGTTCTTC.

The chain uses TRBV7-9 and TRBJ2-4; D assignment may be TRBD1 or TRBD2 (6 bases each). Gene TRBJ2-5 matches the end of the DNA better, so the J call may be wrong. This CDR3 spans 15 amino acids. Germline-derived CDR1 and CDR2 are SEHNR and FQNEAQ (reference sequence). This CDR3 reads CASSRGRAIQETQYF. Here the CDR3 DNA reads TGTGCCAGCAGCCGGGGGCGGGCAATCCAAGAGACCCAGTACTTC.

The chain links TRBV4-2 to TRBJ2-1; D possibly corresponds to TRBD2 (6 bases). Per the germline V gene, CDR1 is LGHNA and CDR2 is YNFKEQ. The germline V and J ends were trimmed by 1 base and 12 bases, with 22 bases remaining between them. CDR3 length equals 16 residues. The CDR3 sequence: CASSQGLDYIPKLQFF. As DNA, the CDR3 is TGTGCCAGCAGCCAAGGACTGGACTACATTCCGAAATTGCAGTTCTTC.